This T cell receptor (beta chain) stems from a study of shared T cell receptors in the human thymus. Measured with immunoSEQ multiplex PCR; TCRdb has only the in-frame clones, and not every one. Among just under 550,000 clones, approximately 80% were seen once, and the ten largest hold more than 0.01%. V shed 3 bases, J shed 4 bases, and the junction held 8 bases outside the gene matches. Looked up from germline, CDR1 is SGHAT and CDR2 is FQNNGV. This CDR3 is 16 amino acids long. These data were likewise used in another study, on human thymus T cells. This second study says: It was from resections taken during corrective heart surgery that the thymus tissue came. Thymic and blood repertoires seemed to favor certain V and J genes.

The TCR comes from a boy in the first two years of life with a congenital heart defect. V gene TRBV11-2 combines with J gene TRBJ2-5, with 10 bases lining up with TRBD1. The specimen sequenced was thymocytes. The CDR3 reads CASSFPGQGKGETQYF. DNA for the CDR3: TGTGCCAGCAGCTTCCCGGGACAGGGGAAGGGAGAGACCCAGTACTTC.